This entry features one T cell receptor (beta chain) sequence. Recruits, aged roughly 18 to 100 years, lived in 24 US areas. Participant reports of clinical history set cohort assignment. Germline CDR1 reads LNHDA; CDR2 reads SQIVND (reference sequence). The ends were cut back, 1 base at V and 9 bases at J, with 10 bases in the middle. This CDR3 is built from 13 residues. These data originate in a study of blood T cell repertoires in COVID-19. Assay used: immunoSEQ multiplex PCR; TCRdb lists only in-frame clones, some missing. In the table there are around 310,000 clones, about 90% of which are singletons.

This sequence joins TRBV19 and TRBJ2-1; D is unresolved. The sequencing input was PBMCs or T cells enriched from blood (not recorded which). The origin of this receptor is a woman aged 30 to 39 who had recovered from COVID-19. The CDR3 reads CASSIVRNGEQFF. DNA of the CDR3: TGTGCCAGTAGTATAGTGAGGAATGGTGAGCAGTTCTTC.